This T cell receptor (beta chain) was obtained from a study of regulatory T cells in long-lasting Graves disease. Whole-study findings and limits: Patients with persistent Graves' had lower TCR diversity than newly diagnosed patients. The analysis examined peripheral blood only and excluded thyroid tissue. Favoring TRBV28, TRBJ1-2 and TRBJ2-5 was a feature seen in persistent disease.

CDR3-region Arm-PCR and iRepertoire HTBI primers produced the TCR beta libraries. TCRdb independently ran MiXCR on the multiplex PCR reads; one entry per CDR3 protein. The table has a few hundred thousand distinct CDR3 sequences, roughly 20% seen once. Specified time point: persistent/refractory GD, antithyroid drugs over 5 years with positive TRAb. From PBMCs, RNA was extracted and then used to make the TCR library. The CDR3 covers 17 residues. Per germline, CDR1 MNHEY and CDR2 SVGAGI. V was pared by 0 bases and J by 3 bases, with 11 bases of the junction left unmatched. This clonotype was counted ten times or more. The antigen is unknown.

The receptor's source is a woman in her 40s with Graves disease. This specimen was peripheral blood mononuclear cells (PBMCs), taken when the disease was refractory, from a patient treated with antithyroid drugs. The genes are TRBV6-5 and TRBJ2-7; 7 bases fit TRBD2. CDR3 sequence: CASSYSGAGATHYEQYF. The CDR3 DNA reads TGTGCCAGCAGTTACTCAGGGGCGGGAGCGACTCACTACGAGCAGTACTTC.